The rows below give T cell receptor beta chains drawn from one sample of a study of Tregs in tolerant kidney transplant recipients. TCRdb's copy holds only in-frame clones and misses some; the assay was immunoSEQ multiplex PCR. The sample consists of about 240,000 clones, 80% to 85% of them appearing once. What was sequenced was CD4+ T cells from blood. Source of these receptors: a human donor in good health. CDR3s include the opening cysteine and the closing phenylalanine or tryptophan. A D gene is named only where the DNA matches it firmly. Clone size appears in some rows only: once, few, many, or a class for an expanded clone.

TRBJ1-4	-	TRBV19	-	TGTGCCAGTAGTAACCAAATGGGGAGGGCTAATGAAAAACTGTTTTTT	CASSNQMGRANEKLFF
TRBJ1-2	once	TRBV16	-	TGTGCCAGCAGCCAATCTGCGGGACTCGGCTATGGCTACACCTTC	CASSQSAGLGYGYTF
TRBJ1-4	-	TRBV7-2	-	TGTGCCAGCAGCTCCTCAGGGACGACTAATGAAAAACTGTTTTTT	CASSSSGTTNEKLFF
TRBJ2-7	-	TRBV27	TRBD1	TGTGCCAGCAGACCAGACAGGGGTCTGCACTCCTACGAGCAGTACTTC	CASRPDRGLHSYEQYF
TRBJ2-7	-	TRBV6-5	TRBD1	TGTGCCAGCAGTTACTCGGGACAGGGGGGGTACGAGCAGTACTTC	CASSYSGQGGYEQYF
TRBJ1-5	-	TRBV7-2	-	TGTGCCAGCAGCTTAGTGGCGGGGACGGGCAATCAGCCCCAGCATTTT	CASSLVAGTGNQPQHF
TRBJ2-3	-	TRBV27	TRBD2	TGTGCCAGCAGTTACCCAGCGGGGGGGCTTGGAGATACGCAGTATTTT	CASSYPAGGLGDTQYF
TRBJ2-1	-	TRBV5-1	-	TGCGCCAGCAGCTTGTTACTGGGCCCCAATCAGCAGTTCTTC	CASSLLLGPNQQFF
TRBJ2-7	-	TRBV5-1	-	TGCGCCAGCAGCGAGCAGGGCTACGAGCAGTACTTC	CASSEQGYEQYF
TRBJ1-1	-	TRBV6-6	-	TGTGCCAGCAGTTCCGGGGGTGAAGCTTTCTTT	CASSSGGEAFF
TRBJ1-1	-	TRBV15	TRBD1	TGTGCCACCAGCAGGAAGGGGTTAAGACAGGGGCCAACTAACACTGAAGCTTTCTTT	CATSRKGLRQGPTNTEAFF
TRBJ1-4	-	TRBV7-9	-	TGTGCCAGCAGCTTAGGGGCAGGTCCTAATGAAAAACTGTTTTTT	CASSLGAGPNEKLFF
TRBJ2-5	-	TRBV7-8	TRBD1	TGTGCCAGCAGCCCCCCGGCCTTGGACAGGGGGGGAGGGACCCAGTACTTC	CASSPPALDRGGGTQYF
TRBJ1-1	few	TRBV6-5	-	TGTGCCAGCAGTCGGTCGGGGCAGCTGAACACTGAAGCTTTCTTT	CASSRSGQLNTEAFF
TRBJ2-6	-	TRBV18	-	TGTGCCAGCTCACTGAGCTCTGGGGCCAACGTCCTGACTTTC	CASSLSSGANVLTF
TRBJ1-5	-	TRBV5-5	TRBD1	TGTGCCAGCAGCTTGGTAGGGGGCGATCAGCCCCAGCATTTT	CASSLVGGDQPQHF
TRBJ2-7	-	TRBV5-1	TRBD2	TGCGCCAGCAGCTTGGCGGGTAGCGGGGCCCCCTACGAGCAGTACTTC	CASSLAGSGAPYEQYF
TRBJ1-5	-	TRBV18	-	TGTGCCAGCTCACCCGGGACACAGGATCAGCCCCAGCATTTT	CASSPGTQDQPQHF
TRBJ1-1	-	TRBV9	-	TGTGCCAGCAGCGTAGGACAGGCGAACACTGAAGCTTTCTTT	CASSVGQANTEAFF
TRBJ2-1	-	TRBV10-1	-	TGCGCCAGCAGTGTGGGCAGGGGTTTGGATGAGCAGTTCTTC	CASSVGRGLDEQFF
TRBJ1-2	-	TRBV7-6	TRBD1	TGTGCCAGCAGCTTAGGACAGGGTGGTGGCCACACCTTC	CASSLGQGGGHTF
TRBJ1-2	few	TRBV6-1	TRBD1	TGTGCCAGCAGTGTACAGGGGGGTGGCTACACCTTC	CASSVQGGGYTF
TRBJ2-4	-	TRBV19	-	TGTGCCAGTATGAGTTTTCGGGAGAATCTAAACATTCAGTACTTC	CASMSFRENLNIQYF
TRBJ2-5	-	TRBV9	-	TGTGCCAGCAGCGTAGAGCCTTACAAAGACCAAGAGACCCAGTACTTC	CASSVEPYKDQETQYF
TRBJ1-5	-	TRBV15	-	TGTGCCACCAGCCCTGGGGGGGGGCAGGGTAGCAATCAGCCCCAGCATTTT	CATSPGGGQGSNQPQHF
TRBJ1-2	-	TRBV6-5	-	TGTGCCAGCAAGGGACGGATCTATGGCTACACCTTC	CASKGRIYGYTF
TRBJ2-1	-	TRBV5-5	TRBD1	TGTGCCAGCAGCTGGGGGGACAGGGGCAACAATGAGCAGTTCTTC	CASSWGDRGNNEQFF
TRBJ2-1	-	TRBV19	TRBD1	TGTGCCAGTAGCAACAGGGGGGATGAGCAGTTCTTC	CASSNRGDEQFF
TRBJ1-5	-	TRBV4-1	TRBD1	TGCGCCAGCAGCCGGGACAGGGGGGAGGGCAATCAGCCCCAGCATTTT	CASSRDRGEGNQPQHF
TRBJ2-7	-	TRBV11-2	TRBD2	TGTGCCAGCAGCTATGGGCTAGCGGGCGCATCCTACGAGCAGTACTTC	CASSYGLAGASYEQYF
TRBJ2-3	once	TRBV4-2	-	TGTGCCAGCAGCCAAGAGACTAGGGATACGCAGTATTTT	CASSQETRDTQYF
TRBJ1-1	few	TRBV7-8	TRBD1	TGTGCCAGCAGCTTCTCGGGACAGGGGAACACTGAAGCTTTCTTT	CASSFSGQGNTEAFF
TRBJ1-2	-	TRBV29-1	-	TGCAGCGTGGAAGGAGGGCTCAGGGGACAATTAGATGGCTACACCTTC	CSVEGGLRGQLDGYTF
TRBJ2-1	-	TRBV9	-	TGTGCCAGCAGCACTCGACCAGTGACTGAGCAGTTCTTC	CASSTRPVTEQFF
TRBJ2-4	-	TRBV4-1	-	TGCGCCAGCAGCCAAGTGGGCATTCAGTACTTC	CASSQVGIQYF
TRBJ2-3	-	TRBV5-1	TRBD1	TGCGCCAGCAGCTTGACCAGGGGGCACACAGATACGCAGTATTTT	CASSLTRGHTDTQYF
TRBJ1-2	-	TRBV18	-	TGTGCCAGCTCACCGGGGGGTAATAGCCTCTATGGCTACACCTTC	CASSPGGNSLYGYTF
TRBJ2-1	few	TRBV7-6	TRBD1	TGTGCCAGCGCAGGGCCAGGGGGTTCCTACAATGAGCAGTTCTTC	CASAGPGGSYNEQFF
TRBJ2-1	-	TRBV5-1	-	TGCGCCAGCAGCTTGGGGGGTAGTGAGTCCAATGAGCAGTTCTTC	CASSLGGSESNEQFF
TRBJ2-7	-	TRBV9	TRBD2	TGTGCCAGCAGCGTAGGATACAGCGGGAGGGTTGGCGAGCAGTACTTC	CASSVGYSGRVGEQYF
TRBJ2-2	-	TRBV7-8	TRBD1	TGTGCCAGCAGCCCGCGACAGGGGTCGGTCTCCGGGGAGCTGTTTTTT	CASSPRQGSVSGELFF
TRBJ1-2	-	TRBV19	-	TGTGCCAGTAGTAAGGGGCGCGTCTATGGCTACACCTTC	CASSKGRVYGYTF
TRBJ1-6	-	TRBV25-1	-	TGTGCCAGCAGTGAGGAGATTCCTTCACCCCTCCACTTT	CASSEEIPSPLHF
TRBJ2-2	-	TRBV2	TRBD2	TGTGCCAGCAGTGTCCGAGCGGGGAGAACCGGGGAGCTGTTTTTT	CASSVRAGRTGELFF
TRBJ1-1	-	TRBV15	TRBD1	TGTGCCACCAGCATTTTTCCCGACAGGGTGAACACTGAAGCTTTCTTT	CATSIFPDRVNTEAFF
TRBJ2-7	-	TRBV6-6	-	TGTGCCAGCAGTTACCTCTCACAAACCTACGAGCAGTACTTC	CASSYLSQTYEQYF
TRBJ2-1	-	TRBV10-3	TRBD2	TGTGCCATCAGGACCCCCGGGGGGGATGAGCAGTTCTTC	CAIRTPGGDEQFF
TRBJ1-1	-	TRBV6-5	-	TGTGCCAGCACCCTTGGCACAGGGATAAGCACTGAAGCTTTCTTT	CASTLGTGISTEAFF
TRBJ2-3	-	TRBV27	-	TGTGCCAGCAGTTCCTACGGCCCGGGACCGCCTTTAGATACGCAGTATTTT	CASSSYGPGPPLDTQYF
TRBJ2-5	once	TRBV9	TRBD2	TGTGCCAGCAGCCCGAAGACTAGCGGGAGGGCCCAAGGGACCCAGTACTTC	CASSPKTSGRAQGTQYF
TRBJ2-4	-	TRBV18	-	TGTGCCAGCTCACCCCCTGAATTAACCATTCAGTACTTC	CASSPPELTIQYF
TRBJ1-1	-	TRBV29-1	-	TGCAGCGTAGCGGGCCCCAGCACTGAAGCTTTCTTT	CSVAGPSTEAFF
TRBJ2-4	-	TRBV5-4	-	TGTGCCAGCAGCTCCCCCGGCGGGGCCGAAAGGAAGTACTTC	CASSSPGGAERKYF
TRBJ2-7	once	TRBV5-8	-	TGTGCCAGCAGCTTGAGGACTGAGCAGTACTTC	CASSLRTEQYF
TRBJ1-2	few	TRBV5-1	-	TGCGCCAGCCGGGGGTCAGTGGGTTCTAACTATGGCTACACCTTC	CASRGSVGSNYGYTF